This is a list of T cell receptor beta chains from one sample in a study of human T cells and chemical hapten exposure. Each CDR3 protein is one row after TCRdb ran MiXCR on the RACE reads. The repertoire includes over 70,000 distinct CDR3 sequences, approximately 10% of them detected once, and roughly 1.6% sits in the top ten. The sequencing here drew on whole blood, taken in connection with sensitization to the hapten diphenylcyclopropenone (DPC). These receptors all come from a man aged 18 to 29 with alopecia areata. Some clones in this sample may be carry-over from other donors' samples. Each CDR3 is given with its conserved first and last residue. Each record gives: D gene, J gene, V gene, clone size, CDR3 protein, CDR3 DNA. The D gene is left open where the match is weak. Not every row has a clone size; where given, it reads once, few, many or a size class.

- TRBJ2-1 TRBV28 - CASSLPPLGRNNEQFF TGTGCCAGCAGTTTACCTCCATTGGGACGGAACAATGAGCAGTTCTTC
- TRBJ2-4 TRBV6-2/TRBV6-3 - CASSSLVGPNIQYF TGTGCCAGCAGTAGCCTCGTGGGTCCGAACATTCAGTACTTC
TRBD1 TRBJ2-5 TRBV6-2/TRBV6-3 many CASSGQEKETQYF TGTGCCAGCAGCGGACAGGAGAAAGAGACCCAGTACTTC
TRBD2 TRBJ2-7 TRBV5-1 many CASRSTSGEGYF TGCGCCAGCAGATCTACTAGCGGGGAGGGGTACTTC
- TRBJ2-3 TRBV4-3 - CASSQDLGGGGTDTQYF TGCGCCAGCAGCCAAGATCTGGGAGGGGGCGGTACAGATACGCAGTATTTT
- TRBJ1-4 TRBV12-3/TRBV12-4 - CASATNEKLFF TGTGCCTCTGCAACTAATGAAAAACTGTTTTTT
- TRBJ1-3 TRBV7-6 many CASSRFGSSGNTIYF TGTGCCAGCAGCCGGTTTGGGAGCTCTGGAAACACCATATATTTT
- TRBJ2-2 TRBV7-9 - CASSATGGMGTGELFF TGTGCCAGCAGCGCAACCGGGGGCATGGGCACCGGGGAGCTGTTTTTT
TRBD1 TRBJ2-7 TRBV20-1 many CSACPGQGSYEQYF TGCAGTGCGTGCCCGGGACAGGGCTCCTACGAGCAGTACTTC
TRBD2 TRBJ2-2 TRBV10-3 many CAIRTGGLAGELFF TGTGCCATCAGAACGGGGGGGCTCGCCGGGGAGCTGTTTTTT
- TRBJ1-5 TRBV27 many CASSLSGLYMTSGSNQPQHF TGTGCCAGCAGTTTATCGGGCCTGTATATGACGTCGGGTAGCAATCAGCCCCAGCATTTT
TRBD1 TRBJ2-1 TRBV11-2 - CASSSPGQTYNEQFF TGTGCCAGCAGCTCCCCGGGACAGACCTACAATGAGCAGTTCTTC
- TRBJ1-1 TRBV7-8 many CASSLRRGANEAFF TGTGCCAGCAGCTTGCGTAGGGGGGCGAATGAAGCTTTCTTT
- TRBJ2-6 TRBV6-4 - CASSDSTPAGANVLTF TGTGCCAGCAGTGACTCGACCCCGGCTGGGGCCAACGTCCTGACTTTC
- TRBJ2-6 TRBV6-5 many CASRLSGANVLTF TGTGCCAGCAGACTCAGCGGGGCCAACGTCCTGACTTTC
TRBD2 TRBJ2-2 TRBV12-3/TRBV12-4 few CASSLSSGGLTGELFF TGTGCCAGCAGTTTATCTAGCGGGGGTCTCACCGGGGAGCTGTTTTTT
- TRBJ2-3 TRBV12-3/TRBV12-4 many CASSVFGLLEGDTQYF TGTGCCAGCAGTGTGTTTGGGCTCCTCGAAGGGGATACGCAGTATTTT
- TRBJ2-5 TRBV18 - CASSPKGETQYF TGTGCCAGCTCACCAAAAGGGGAGACCCAGTACTTC
TRBD1 TRBJ1-2 TRBV12-3/TRBV12-4 few CASRKTGSHYGYTF TGTGCCAGCAGGAAGACAGGGAGTCACTATGGCTACACCTTC
TRBD1 TRBJ1-1 TRBV3-1 many CASSPSSGGTEAFF TGTGCCAGCAGCCCAAGTTCAGGGGGCACTGAAGCTTTCTTT
- TRBJ2-7 TRBV3-1 - CASSLGQQTPTYEQYF TGTGCCAGCAGCCTCGGACAGCAAACCCCAACCTACGAGCAGTACTTC
- TRBJ2-5 TRBV11-2 few CASSRNMGVGQETQYF TGTGCCAGCAGCCGGAATATGGGGGTTGGACAAGAGACCCAGTACTTC
- TRBJ1-1 TRBV20-1 - CSAEDLLTGKAEAFF TGCAGTGCGGAGGACCTATTAACAGGGAAGGCTGAAGCTTTCTTT
TRBD2 TRBJ2-1 TRBV5-5 many CASSSSGIAGALSSYNEQFF TGTGCCAGCAGCTCATCGGGGATAGCGGGGGCCCTAAGCTCCTACAATGAGCAGTTCTTC
- TRBJ2-2 TRBV6-6 many CASNQGYTGELFF TGTGCCAGTAACCAGGGATACACCGGGGAGCTGTTTTTT
- TRBJ2-1 TRBV11-2 few CASSRTPSSYNEQFF TGTGCCAGCAGCCGGACACCTAGCTCCTACAATGAGCAGTTCTTC
- TRBJ1-5 TRBV5-6 few CASSLRGYGNQPQHF TGTGCCAGCAGCCTACGAGGGTATGGCAATCAGCCCCAGCATTTT
- TRBJ2-1 TRBV7-9 - CASSSHPRLNNEQFF TGTGCCAGCAGCTCTCACCCGAGACTGAACAATGAGCAGTTCTTC
- TRBJ2-1 TRBV6-1 - CASSENSEQFF TGTGCCAGCAGTGAAAACAGTGAGCAGTTCTTC
- TRBJ2-1 TRBV6-5 few CASSYSWGHNEQFF TGTGCCAGCAGTTACTCGTGGGGGCACAATGAGCAGTTCTTC
TRBD2 TRBJ2-2 TRBV7-9 few CASRPPGLLLANTGELFF TGTGCCAGCAGGCCACCGGGACTACTGCTCGCGAACACCGGGGAGCTGTTTTTT
- TRBJ2-3 TRBV7-9 many CASSLTVGSRNRHLTDTQYF TGTGCCAGCAGCCTGACAGTGGGTAGCCGAAACCGCCACCTCACAGATACGCAGTATTTT
- TRBJ2-1 TRBV7-9 - CASSKNEQFF TGTGCCAGCAGCAAGAATGAGCAGTTCTTC
- TRBJ2-1 TRBV25-1 few CASSEFGIGWNEQFF TGTGCCAGCAGTGAGTTCGGGATTGGATGGAATGAGCAGTTCTTC
- TRBJ1-1 TRBV7-6 many CASSLRVRDTEAFF TGTGCCAGCAGCCTCCGGGTACGAGACACTGAAGCTTTCTTT
- TRBJ2-7 TRBV4-3 - CASSQGRGAYEQYF TGCGCCAGCAGCCAAGGGAGGGGGGCCTACGAGCAGTACTTC
- TRBJ2-6 TRBV7-2 few CASSPPGQMANVLTF TGTGCCAGCAGCCCCCCGGGGCAGATGGCCAACGTCCTGACTTTC
TRBD1 TRBJ1-1 TRBV6-5 many CASIKDRVHNTEAFF TGTGCCAGCATAAAGGACAGGGTCCATAACACTGAAGCTTTCTTT
- TRBJ1-1 TRBV29-1 few CSTTPGTVAEAFF TGCAGCACCACCCCCGGGACGGTCGCTGAAGCTTTCTTT
TRBD2 TRBJ2-5 TRBV3-1 - CASSQVGLAGVETQYF TGTGCCAGCAGCCAAGTAGGACTAGCGGGGGTCGAGACCCAGTACTTC